Presented here are 2 T cell receptor beta chains from one specimen sequenced in a study of cytomegalovirus exposure and HLA in healthy donors. PCR used 60 Vbeta primers and 13 Jbeta primers. The data were produced by immunoSEQ multiplex PCR, yet TCRdb's version contains in-frame clones alone and is incomplete. This sample has fewer than 300,000 clones; roughly 80% occur once, and the top ten carry over 0.3%. The source material was PBMCs. Source of these receptors: a girl aged 2-10 years in good health and CMV-seronegative.

This sequence joins TRBV7-2 and TRBJ2-1; possibly TRBD2 for D (5 bases). Germline CDR1 reads SGHTA; CDR2 reads FQGNSA. This CDR3 has 13 residues. Trimming took off 4 bases at V and 11 bases at J, with 15 bases between the two ends. This chain's CDR3 is CASSSRGVHKQFF. The DNA for the CDR3 is TGTGCCAGCAGCTCTCGGGGAGTGCATAAGCAGTTCTTC. Based on the CDR3 plus reference TRBV7-2 and TRBJ2-1, the full variable domain is GAGVSQSPSNKVTEKGKDVELRCDPISGHTALYWYRQSLGQGLEFLIYFQGNSAPDKSGLPSDRFSAERTGGSVSTLTIQRTQQEDSAVYLCASSSRGVHKQFFGPGTRLTVL.

This clone was seen a few times. The genes are TRBV5-1 and TRBJ1-5; possibly TRBD1 for D (6 bases). Trimming removed 2 bases at V and 7 bases at J, with 16 bases between. Germline CDR1 SGHRS, CDR2 YFSETQ. The CDR3 totals 15 residues. The CDR3: CASSFQQGTGQPQHF. The CDR3 DNA reads as TGCGCCAGCAGCTTCCAACAGGGTACGGGACAGCCCCAGCATTTT.